The rows below give T cell receptor beta chains drawn from one sample of a study of cytomegalovirus exposure and HLA in healthy donors. Clones were read by immunoSEQ multiplex PCR, and TCRdb kept only the in-frame ones, dropping some. The data contain under 100,000 clones, roughly four fifths of them seen just once; the ten biggest clones take up 7% to 10%. The sample was PBMCs. The receptors were sampled from a human donor in good health. CDR3s include the opening cysteine and the closing phenylalanine or tryptophan. D genes are given only for firm matches. Clone size is given for some rows only: seen once, a few or many times, or a class if the clone is expanded.

TRBJ1-1 . . TRBV4-3 TGCGCCAGCAGCCAAGATCCAGGAGGGAGTGAAGCTTTCTTT CASSQDPGGSEAFF
TRBJ1-2 TRBD1 few TRBV7-9 TGTGCCAGCAGCGACATGGGTCACAGGGGAAGTTACTATGGCTACACCTTC CASSDMGHRGSYYGYTF
TRBJ2-1 . . TRBV11-3 TGTGCCAGCAGCTTCGGCGGAGGGGCCTACAATGAGCAGTTCTTC CASSFGGGAYNEQFF
TRBJ1-4 . . TRBV11-1 TGTGCCAGCAGCTTATTTGGTCCAGCAACTAATGAAAAACTGTTTTTT CASSLFGPATNEKLFF
TRBJ2-3 TRBD2 . TRBV6-6 TGTGCCAGCAGTATAGGCGGGGGGCGAGATACGCAGTATTTT CASSIGGGRDTQYF
TRBJ1-1 TRBD1 many TRBV29-1 TGCAGCGTTGGAGGGACAGCCCACACTGAAGCTTTCTTT CSVGGTAHTEAFF
TRBJ2-3 . . TRBV27 TGTGCCAGCAGTTCAGACCTCGGGGGTAGAGATACGCAGTATTTT CASSSDLGGRDTQYF
TRBJ1-4 . once TRBV6-6 TGTGCCAACAGTTACTCCTTGGAGGGGATGGGCGAAAAACTGTTTTTT CANSYSLEGMGEKLFF
TRBJ1-1 TRBD1 . TRBV19 TGTGCCAGTAGTCTGACAGGGGGGTTAACTGAAGCTTTCTTT CASSLTGGLTEAFF
TRBJ1-1 . . TRBV5-1 TGCGCCAGCAGCTTGGTTCCACATCGTTTTTCTGGCCAGGCCTCCACTGAAGCTTTCTTT CASSLVPHRFSGQASTEAFF
TRBJ1-5 TRBD1 . TRBV6-1 TGTGCCAGCATCTGGGACAGATCTACCAATCAGCCCCAGCATTTT CASIWDRSTNQPQHF
TRBJ1-5 . few TRBV19 TGTGCCAGTAGTATGCTAGGAGGGAGTCAGCCCCAGCATTTT CASSMLGGSQPQHF
TRBJ1-3 TRBD1 once TRBV11-3 TGTGCCAGCAGCCCGGGACAGGGGCCTGGAAACACCATATATTTT CASSPGQGPGNTIYF
TRBJ1-1 . many TRBV25-1 TGTGCCAGCAGTGATCTCGGTACTGAAGCTTTCTTT CASSDLGTEAFF
TRBJ2-7 TRBD2 . TRBV4-3 TGCGCCAGCAGCCAAGATTCTAGCGGCGCCTACGAGCAGTACTTC CASSQDSSGAYEQYF
TRBJ1-1 . . TRBV27 TGTGCCAGCAGTCCTCCGGGACATCGGGCTTTCTTT CASSPPGHRAFF
TRBJ1-2 TRBD1 . TRBV7-8 TGTGCCAGCAGATCCCCGGGACAGCGCTATGGCTACACCTTC CASRSPGQRYGYTF
TRBJ2-7 TRBD1 . TRBV19 TGTGCCAGTACCACTCAAGGACAGGGCCGCGGGCAGCAGTACTTC CASTTQGQGRGQQYF
TRBJ2-7 . once TRBV5-4 TGTGCCAGCAGCTTAGATAGTCGAGAGCAGTACTTC CASSLDSREQYF
TRBJ1-1 . . TRBV9 TGTGCCAGCAGCGTAGTTGGGGCCACTGAAGCTTTCTTT CASSVVGATEAFF
TRBJ1-1 . . TRBV5-1 TGCGCCAGCAGCCCACAGCCGGATATGAACACTGAAGCTTTCTTT CASSPQPDMNTEAFF
TRBJ2-7 TRBD1 . TRBV7-9 TGTGCCAGCCGCTACACTACGGGACAGGGGGAAGAGCAGTACTTC CASRYTTGQGEEQYF